Below, 21 T cell receptor beta chains from the same sample are listed, as sequenced in a study of identical twins. TCRdb called the 5' RACE reads again in MiXCR, with one record for every CDR3 protein. The sample yields approximately 350,000 distinct CDR3 sequences, about 12% seen once. A further study also used this sample, focusing on yellow fever vaccine responses in identical twins.

The source material was CD8+ T cells sorted from blood. These TCRs come from a woman aged 18-30 years in good health.

A single count supports this clonotype. A read error is possible here, since a much larger clone lies one base away. The chain links TRBV27 to TRBJ2-2; 8 nucleotides agree with TRBD2. Germline CDR1 and CDR2: MNHEY and SMNVEV (reference sequence). The CDR3 sequence is 13 residues long. The CDR3 DNA follows: TGTGCCAGCAGTTCGGGGGGGGCCGGGGTGCTGTTTTTT. Amino acids: CASSSGGAGVLFF.

The chain has TRBV27 and TRBJ2-7; 10 bases align to TRBD2. Trimming took 5 bases from V and 3 from J; bases not matched to a gene: 7. CDR1 and CDR2 (germline): MNHEY, SMNVEV (reference sequence). The CDR3 totals 15 residues. CDR3 DNA: TGTGCCAGCAGTGACCGGACTAGCGGAAACTACGAGCAGTACTTC. Translating it yields CASSDRTSGNYEQYF.

This clonotype appeared many times. J is TRBJ2-5 and V is TRBV2, with D unclear. CDR1 is SNHLY, CDR2 FYNNEI, per germline. V lost 8 bases and J lost 0, with 7 bases in between. The CDR3 has 12 amino acids. CDR3 nucleotide sequence: TGTGCCAGCCTGGCGTACCAAGAGACCCAGTACTTC. This sequence encodes CASLAYQETQYF. The complete variable domain, with remaining parts taken from reference TRBV2 and TRBJ2-5, reads EPEVTQTPSHQVTQMGQEVILRCVPISNHLYFYWYRQILGQKVEFLVSFYNNEISEKSEIFDDQFSVERPDGSNFTLKIRSTKLEDSAMYFCASLAYQETQYFGPGTRLLVL.

In its sample, this clonotype was seen a few times. The CDR3 nucleotides are TGTGCCAGCAGCAGCGGTGGTAATGAAAAACTGTTTTTT. Protein sequence: CASSSGGNEKLFF. The chain couples TRBV7-7 to TRBJ1-4; D call uncertain. The CDR3 loop spans 13 amino acids. CDR1 SSHAT and CDR2 FNYEAQ come from the germline V gene (reference sequence). The germline V and J ends were trimmed by 5 bases and 4 bases, with 8 bases remaining between them. Complete variable domain (other parts from reference TRBV7-7 and TRBJ1-4): GAGVSQSPRYKVTKRGQDVTLRCDPISSHATLYWYQQALGQGPEFLTYFNYEAQPDKSGLPSDRFSAERPEGSISTLTIQRTEQRDSAMYRCASSSGGNEKLFFGSGTQLSVL.

The genes are TRBV2 and TRBJ2-1; 14 nucleotides align to TRBD2. V dropped 6 bases and J dropped 0; count of bases not matched to a gene: 7. The CDR3 is 18 residues long. Germline V gives CDR1 SNHLY, CDR2 FYNNEI. As DNA, the CDR3 is TGTGCCAGCAGACCGACTAGCGGGAGGGAGAGCTCCTACAATGAGCAGTTCTTC. It codes for CASRPTSGRESSYNEQFF. Full variable domain (outside the CDR3, taken from reference TRBV2 and TRBJ2-1): EPEVTQTPSHQVTQMGQEVILRCVPISNHLYFYWYRQILGQKVEFLVSFYNNEISEKSEIFDDQFSVERPDGSNFTLKIRSTKLEDSAMYFCASRPTSGRESSYNEQFFGPGTRLTVL.

This clonotype was counted a few times. The chain couples TRBV20-1 to TRBJ2-3; 13 positions agree with TRBD2. This CDR3 spans 13 amino acids. V shed 6 bases, J shed 6 bases, and the junction held 3 bases outside the gene matches. The germline V gene encodes CDR1 DFQATT and CDR2 SNEGSKA (reference sequence). As DNA, the CDR3 is TGCAGTGCCGGACTAGCGGGAGAGGATACGCAGTATTTT. Protein product: CSAGLAGEDTQYF.

This clonotype was found many times. The rearrangement links TRBV9 to TRBJ2-7, with unresolved D. There are 13 residues in the CDR3. V was shortened by 4 bases and J by 5 bases, with 13 bases between the two germline ends. Germline V gene sequence: CDR1 SGDLS, CDR2 YYNGEE. The CDR3 protein is CASSTWAWDEQYF. CDR3 in DNA: TGTGCCAGCAGCACCTGGGCGTGGGACGAGCAGTACTTC.

The chain combines TRBV12-3 or TRBV12-4 with TRBJ2-3, with 7 bases lining up with TRBD1. This CDR3 region has 19 residues. V was clipped by 6 bases and J by 0 bases; unmatched bases: 18. CDR3 sequence: CASRTWGQLTRASTDTQYF. The CDR3 DNA reads as TGTGCCAGCAGAACCTGGGGACAGTTGACTCGCGCTAGCACAGATACGCAGTATTTT.

This clonotype was seen a few times. This sequence joins TRBV4-1 and TRBJ2-7; 7 bases fit TRBD1. V trimming: 0 bases; J trimming: 4 bases; junction bases outside the gene matches: 3. Germline-derived CDR1 and CDR2 are MGHRA and YSYEKL. This CDR3 has 14 amino acids. The CDR3 DNA follows: TGCGCCAGCAGCCAAGATAGGGGGCGATACGAGCAGTACGTC. Residues: CASSQDRGRYEQYV.

This clonotype was seen more than once but under ten times. This chain links TRBV27 with TRBJ2-1; 8 bases map to TRBD1. From germline, CDR1 is MNHEY and CDR2 SMNVEV (reference sequence). With 4 bases clipped from V and 7 bases from J, the junction kept 9 bases outside the gene matches. This CDR3 contains 15 residues. DNA of the CDR3: TGTGCCAGCAGTTATCCGGGACAGGTGCGAAATGAGCAGTTCTTC. Residues: CASSYPGQVRNEQFF.

This clonotype was observed a few times. This chain connects TRBV10-1 to TRBJ2-3; D possibly corresponds to TRBD1 (6 bases). Trimming removed 5 bases at V and 0 bases at J, with 12 bases between. Looked up from germline, CDR1 is WNHNN and CDR2 is SYGVQD (reference sequence). This CDR3 region has 15 residues. Written as DNA, the CDR3 is TGCGCCAGCAGTCCGGACAGTCCTAGCACAGATACGCAGTATTTT. It specifies CASSPDSPSTDTQYF.

The chain links TRBV6-1 to TRBJ1-1; 7 positions agree with TRBD1. The CDR3 is made up of 14 amino acids. Germline V gene lookup returns CDR1 MNHNS and CDR2 SASEGT. J was trimmed by 6 bases and V by 6 bases; bases with no gene match: 10. The CDR3 nucleotides read TGTGCCAGCAGCGAGAGACAGGGTTGGGCTGAAGCTTTCTTT. It specifies CASSERQGWAEAFF.

This clonotype was observed a handful of times. This sequence joins TRBV12-3 or TRBV12-4 and TRBJ2-2; D call uncertain. This CDR3 has 14 amino acids. V lost 3 bases, J lost 1 base, and 6 bases lay in between. The CDR3: CASSFPLNTGELFF. The CDR3 nucleotides are TGTGCCAGCAGTTTTCCCCTGAACACCGGGGAGCTGTTTTTT.

This chain uses TRBV27 with TRBJ1-3, with D possibly being TRBD1 (5 bases). V lost 2 bases and J 3 bases, leaving 11 bases between the germline ends. Germline V gene data show CDR1 as MNHEY and CDR2 as SMNVEV (reference sequence). CDR3 length: 15 residues. CDR3 residues: CASSLPGGGGNTIYF. CDR3 sequence (DNA): TGTGCCAGCAGTTTACCCGGGGGTGGTGGAAACACCATATATTTT.

This clonotype has a handful of counts. This rearrangement joins TRBV19 to TRBJ2-1; 8 nucleotides align to TRBD2. This CDR3 region has 17 residues. Germline-derived CDR1 and CDR2 are LNHDA and SQIVND (reference sequence). V shed 0 bases, J shed 2 bases, and the junction held 6 bases outside the gene matches. The CDR3 DNA is TGTGCCAGTAGTATAGATCCGGCAGCGGGAGCCTACAATGAGCAGTTCTTC. Protein sequence: CASSIDPAAGAYNEQFF.

The CDR3 coding sequence is TGTGCCAGCACCACCCAAGCGGGAGGGAATGAGCAGTTCTTC. Translated, it gives CASTTQAGGNEQFF. The chain joins TRBV13 to TRBJ2-1, with 10 bases fitting TRBD2. Germline CDR1 reads PRHDT; CDR2 reads FYEKMQ (reference sequence). This CDR3 contains 14 residues. Germline trimming cut 7 bases from V and 7 bases from J; bases unmatched to any gene: 7.

The chain joins TRBV7-2 to TRBJ2-3; D is possibly TRBD1 (5 bases). The V and J ends lost 1 base and 6 bases respectively, with 8 bases between them. The CDR3 covers 13 residues. CDR1 is SGHTA, CDR2 FQGNSA, per germline. The CDR3, as DNA: TGTGCCAGCAGCTTAGGGGGCTGGGATACGCAGTATTTT. Amino acids: CASSLGGWDTQYF.

This clonotype was detected a few times. The chain uses TRBV4-2 and TRBJ2-5; 9 positions match TRBD2. Germline CDR1 reads LGHNA; CDR2 reads YNFKEQ. V shed 0 bases and J 4 bases; nucleotides not matched to a gene: 6. The CDR3 extends over 16 amino acids. The CDR3 coding sequence is TGTGCCAGCAGCCAAGAAAGCGGGGGGCTATCAGAGACCCAGTACTTC. Translated: CASSQESGGLSETQYF.

There are a few counts of this clonotype. This sequence joins TRBV20-1 and TRBJ2-1; D gene unclear. CDR1 is DFQATT, CDR2 SNEGSKA, per germline (reference sequence). V gave up 5 bases and J gave up 4 bases, with 6 bases separating them. The CDR3 consists of 11 residues. The CDR3, as DNA: TGCAGTGCTTCTTATTACAATGAGCAGTTCTTC. Amino acid sequence: CSASYYNEQFF.

This clonotype was detected only a few times. The rearrangement uses TRBV12-3 or TRBV12-4 and TRBJ2-1; TRBD2 aligns across 10 bases. This CDR3 is built from 17 residues. V was clipped by 5 bases and J by 7 bases; unmatched bases: 14. The CDR3 DNA reads TGTGCCAGCAGTGCCGAGCGGGAGGGCCTTCAATGGAATGAGCAGTTCTTC. This encodes CASSAEREGLQWNEQFF.

This clonotype has only a few counts. The rearrangement uses TRBV6-1 and TRBJ2-7; 10 bases align to TRBD2. The CDR3 sequence is 15 residues long. The junction had 5 bases not matched to a gene; V was cut back by 5 bases and J by 1 base. The germline V gene has CDR1 MNHNS and CDR2 SASEGT. DNA for the CDR3: TGTGCCAGCAGTATTGGGACTAGCGATTCCTACGAGCAGTACTTC. Encoded protein: CASSIGTSDSYEQYF.